This T cell receptor beta chain emerged from a study of blood T cell repertoires in COVID-19. In this sample, this clone turned up once. The CDR3 runs to 19 residues. Germline CDR1 reads SGHRS; CDR2 reads YFSETQ. V lost 2 bases to trimming and J lost 4 bases; unmatched junction nucleotides: 16. Sequencing used immunoSEQ multiplex PCR; TCRdb keeps in-frame clones, though not all of them. The table has more than 50,000 clones, around 90% seen once. This TCR derives from a man aged 60-69 years with active COVID-19. Material for sequencing was peripheral blood. The chain couples TRBV5-1 to TRBJ2-3, with TRBD2 identical over 10 bases. The CDR3 loop reads CASSLGLAGDPAVADTQYF. CDR3 bases: TGCGCCAGCAGCTTAGGTCTAGCGGGGGACCCGGCCGTTGCAGATACGCAGTATTTT.